This T cell receptor (beta chain) was captured by sequencing in a study of beta chain features in type 1 diabetes. Isolated RNA was reverse transcribed in full, so expressed TCRB transcripts were sequenced. Profiled with immunoSEQ multiplex PCR; TCRdb holds only in-frame clones, not every one. The top ten hold around 0.12% of the sample, which has about 650,000 clones, roughly 12% seen once. From germline, CDR1 is SGHVS and CDR2 FNYEAQ. V shed 5 bases and J shed 4 bases, with 16 bases lying between them. The CDR3 length is 15 residues. A few counts support this clone. The antigen remains unidentified. Findings and caveats of the study: Within each of all four CD4+ subsets, Type 1 diabetes patients had TCRB CDR3s that were moderately but significantly shorter.

This TCR was recovered from a man aged 25 to 45 with type 1 diabetes. The sample was naive CD4+ T cells from blood. The chain employs TRBV7-6 and TRBJ2-3; tentatively, D is TRBD2 (5 bases). CDR3 sequence: CASSQGRGWADTQYF. In DNA form, the CDR3 reads TGTGCCAGCAGCCAAGGACGGGGTTGGGCAGATACGCAGTATTTT.